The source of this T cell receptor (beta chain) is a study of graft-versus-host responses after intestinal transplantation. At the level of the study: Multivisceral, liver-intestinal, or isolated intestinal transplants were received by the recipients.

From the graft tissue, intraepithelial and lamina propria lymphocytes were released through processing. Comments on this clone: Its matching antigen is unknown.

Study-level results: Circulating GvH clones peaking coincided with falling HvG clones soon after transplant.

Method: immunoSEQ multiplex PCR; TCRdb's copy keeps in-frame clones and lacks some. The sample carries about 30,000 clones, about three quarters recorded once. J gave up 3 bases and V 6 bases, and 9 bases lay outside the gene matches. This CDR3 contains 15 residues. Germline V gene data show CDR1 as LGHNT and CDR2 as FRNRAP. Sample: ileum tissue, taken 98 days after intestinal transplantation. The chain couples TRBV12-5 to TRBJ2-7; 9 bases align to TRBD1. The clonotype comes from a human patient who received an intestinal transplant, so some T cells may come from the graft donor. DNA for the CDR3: TGTGCTAGTGGCCCAGGGACAGGGATTTTCTACGAGCAGTACTTC. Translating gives CASGPGTGIFYEQYF. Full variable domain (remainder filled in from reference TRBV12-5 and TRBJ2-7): DARVTQTPRHKVTEMGQEVTMRCQPILGHNTVFWYRQTMMQGLELLAYFRNRAPLDDSGMPKDRFSAEMPDATLATLKIQPSEPRDSAVYFCASGPGTGIFYEQYFGPGTRLTVT.